This T cell receptor beta chain was identified during a study of blood T cell repertoires in COVID-19 (dated by TCRdb to about 2020). Regarding the research as a whole: Samples covering the acute and convalescent phases of COVID-19 were provided by collaborators in the United States, Italy and Spain. The material from the prospective study consisted of cDNA or gDNA derived from T cells, B-cell-depleted T cells, or PBMCs. Samples came from the ongoing ImmuneRACE study (first 160 participants) plus 1,254 subjects from 6 global collaborators. Where available, HLA class I and class II types were obtained from metadata supplied by the sample provider rather than from assay-based typing. Nearly every sample came with metadata listing a de-identified subject ID, COVID-19 status, age in years and sex. Deeply sampled blood TCRbeta repertoires from subjects exposed to, actively infected with, or recovered from COVID-19 were included in the dataset. A freely available public database, intended as a resource for researchers studying the immune response to SARS-CoV-2, is where the repertoires were released. What the work shows at the level of the full study, not this receptor alone: The quantity of clinical and demographic metadata differed by source and by participant and was supplied without curation.

The immunoSEQ Assay, a bias-controlled multiplex PCR, was used to amplify TCRbeta CDR3 regions from genomic DNA. The authors processed their data as follows. Nucleated cell counts per sample were estimated from amplification of reference gene primers within the assay. Sequence reads were collapsed and filtered to measure the absolute abundance of every unique TCRbeta CDR3 rearrangement. Productive Simpson clonality was computed per sample as the square root of Simpson's diversity index over productive rearrangements. TCRdb retrieved this table from immuneACCESS and kept in-frame rearrangements only. Not all clones are present; in checked studies, unresolved V genes account for under half, and no reason is known for the remainder. The V and J calls and clone size were taken over from that table, and D and trimming were inferred from the DNA. For this sample the table gives about 230,000 clones, of which approximately 81% were detected only once. In total, the top ten clones hold approximately 7.2% of the sample.

Remarks on this clone: The target of this receptor is not known. No base quality values were provided; no much bigger clone lies one nucleotide off.

The collaborating institutions used their own protocols to collect whole blood in K2EDTA tubes. For TCRbeta analysis, collaborators shipped samples as frozen whole blood, isolated PBMCs, or DNA extracted from either of those sample types. This clonotype originated in an elderly woman with acute or convalescent COVID-19. Sequenced material: peripheral blood.

The CDR3 region reads CASNDRGASSYNEQFF. In nucleotides, the sequence is TGTGCCAGCAACGATAGGGGCGCCTCTTCCTACAATGAGCAGTTCTTC. The chain uses TRBV7-3 and TRBJ2-1; a tentative D match to TRBD1 spans 5 bases. CDR1 SGHTA and CDR2 FQGTGA were looked up in the germline V gene. The V end loses 7 bases and the J end loses 1 base, and a stretch of 17 bases separates them. From the cysteine through the phenylalanine, the CDR3 covers 16 amino acids. Only the CDR3 DNA stays, 48 bases, in frame from base 1.